The 24 T cell receptor beta chains given below trace back to one sample, sequenced in a study of long-term antiretroviral therapy in people with HIV. This was the immunoSEQ v3.0 assay at survey level. Produced via immunoSEQ multiplex PCR; TCRdb's table is partial and in-frame only. The table records 8,000 or so clones, roughly 80% of them present only once. The sample here was unsorted PBMCs, taken nearly 2.7 years before starting antiretroviral therapy. The receptor set was obtained from a man aged 40-50 years with HIV.

The V gene is TRBV5-5, the J gene TRBJ1-3; no reliable D call. Trimming removed 4 bases at V and 0 bases at J, with 8 bases between. This CDR3 is 14 amino acids long. Germline-derived CDR1 and CDR2 are SGHKS and YYEKEE (reference sequence). The CDR3 here is CASSSELSGNTIYF. The DNA of the CDR3 is TGTGCCAGCAGCAGCGAGCTCTCTGGAAACACCATATATTTT. The variable domain in full, completed from reference TRBV5-5 and TRBJ1-3, reads DAGVTQSPTHLIKTRGQQVTLRCSPISGHKSVSWYQQVLGQGPQFIFQYYEKEERGRGNFPDRFSARQFPNYSSELNVNALLLGDSALYLCASSSELSGNTIYFGEGSWLTVV.

The chain has TRBV7-3 and TRBJ1-2; D is undetermined. V was cut by 0 bases and J by 8 bases, with 10 bases left in between. Germline CDR1 is SGHTA and CDR2 is FQGTGA. CDR3 length equals 13 residues. The CDR3 nucleotides are TGTGCCAGCAGCTTAACTGGGGTTTTGGGCTACACCTTC. This codes for CASSLTGVLGYTF. Based on the CDR3 plus reference TRBV7-3 and TRBJ1-2, the full variable domain is GAGVSQTPSNKVTEKGKYVELRCDPISGHTALYWYRQSLGQGPEFLIYFQGTGAADDSGLPNDRFFAVRPEGSVSTLKIQRTERGDSAVYLCASSLTGVLGYTFGSGTRLTVV.

The chain couples TRBV5-1 to TRBJ1-1; D is unclear. Trimming pared 0 bases from V and 11 bases from J, leaving 8 bases between. The CDR3 loop spans 11 amino acids. Germline assignment: CDR1 SGHRS and CDR2 YFSETQ. CDR3 nucleotide sequence: TGCGCCAGCAGCTTGGACTCGGAGGCTTTCTTT. Its translation: CASSLDSEAFF.

The rearrangement uses TRBV4-3 and TRBJ2-2; D not certain. V dropped 4 bases and J dropped 2 bases, with 11 bases sitting between them. This CDR3 contains 15 residues. In germline, CDR1 is LGHNA, CDR2 YSLEER. The CDR3 DNA sequence: TGCGCCAGCAGCCCCTTTCGGCAAAACACCGGGGAGCTGTTTTTT. It yields the protein CASSPFRQNTGELFF.

The chain uses TRBV7-3 and TRBJ2-4; 12 bases match TRBD2. V gave up 4 bases and J gave up 8 bases; unmatched junction bases: 0. Germline V gene sequence: CDR1 SGHTA, CDR2 FQGTGA. The CDR3 covers 13 residues. In DNA, the CDR3 is TGTGCCAGCAGCTCTAGCGGGGGGGACATTCAGTACTTC. It is translated as CASSSSGGDIQYF.

The V gene is TRBV5-6, the J gene TRBJ1-1, with no clear D. Germline assignment: CDR1 SGHDT and CDR2 YYEEEE. V was clipped by 6 bases and J by 0 bases, with 9 bases between them. The CDR3 is made up of 13 amino acids. CDR3 nucleotide sequence: TGTGCCAGCAATGTACGCATGAACACTGAAGCTTTCTTT. It specifies CASNVRMNTEAFF.

In nucleotides, the CDR3 is TGTGCCAGCAGGGGGCCGATGAACACTGAAGCTTTCTTT. Its translation: CASRGPMNTEAFF. The chain carries TRBV9 and TRBJ1-1; a possible D gene is TRBD1 (5 bases). This CDR3 spans 13 amino acids. The germline V gene has CDR1 SGDLS and CDR2 YYNGEE. Deletions cut 5 bases from V and 0 bases from J, with 8 bases between.

The rearrangement uses TRBV25-1 and TRBJ1-1, with 8 bases matching TRBD1. Germline V gene lookup returns CDR1 MGHDK and CDR2 SYGVNS. After removal of 2 bases from V and 0 bases from J, the junction contained 5 bases not matched to a gene. The length of the CDR3 is 16 residues. The CDR3 here is CASSETRTGLNTEAFF. CDR3 in DNA: TGTGCCAGCAGTGAAACCAGGACAGGGTTGAACACTGAAGCTTTCTTT.

The chain recombines TRBV4-1 with TRBJ2-7; the D call may be TRBD1 or TRBD2 (5 bases each). The CDR3 is 15 amino acids. The germline V and J ends were trimmed by 0 bases and 0 bases, with 9 bases remaining between them. Per the germline V gene, CDR1 is MGHRA and CDR2 is YSYEKL. CDR3 nucleotide sequence: TGCGCCAGCAGCCAAGACAGGGAGAGCTCCTACGAGCAGTACTTC. Its protein is CASSQDRESSYEQYF.

This clone was seen a single time. This sequence joins TRBV5-1 and TRBJ2-2, with unresolved D. Trimming stripped 7 bases from V and 2 bases from J, with 21 bases between. This CDR3 has 17 residues. Germline V gives CDR1 SGHRS, CDR2 YFSETQ. This CDR3 reads CASRVKIETGNTGELFF. The CDR3 DNA is TGCGCCAGCCGAGTTAAGATTGAGACTGGAAACACCGGGGAGCTGTTTTTT. Full variable domain (rest looked up from reference TRBV5-1 and TRBJ2-2): KAGVTQTPRYLIKTRGQQVTLSCSPISGHRSVSWYQQTPGQGLQFLFEYFSETQRNKGNFPGRFSGRQFSNSRSEMNVSTLELGDSALYLCASRVKIETGNTGELFFGEGSRLTVL.

V and J are TRBV20-1 and TRBJ1-3, with D perhaps TRBD1 (5 bases). Trimming left V 5 bases short and J 9 bases short, with 11 bases between. Germline values: CDR1 DFQATT, CDR2 SNEGSKA (reference sequence). This CDR3 is 11 amino acids long. In nucleotides, the CDR3 is TGCAGTGCTGTTGACAGAGGCACCATATATTTT. Protein: CSAVDRGTIYF.

The chain couples TRBV4-2 to TRBJ2-3, with 9 bases lining up with TRBD2. V shed 0 bases and J 3 bases; nucleotides not matched to a gene: 7. The CDR3 consists of 17 residues. CDR1 LGHNA and CDR2 YNFKEQ come from the germline V gene. CDR3 bases: TGTGCCAGCAGCCAAGAACCAGCGGGGGGAGTTACAGATACGCAGTATTTT. Amino acids: CASSQEPAGGVTDTQYF.

J is TRBJ1-5 and V is TRBV6-5; D is unclear. V was clipped by 5 bases and J by 0 bases, with 11 bases between them. There are 15 residues in the CDR3. Per the germline V gene, CDR1 is MNHEY and CDR2 is SVGAGI. The CDR3 protein is CASSNLDGSNQPQHF. CDR3 DNA sequence: TGTGCCAGCAGTAACCTGGACGGTAGCAATCAGCCCCAGCATTTT.

The chain carries TRBV6-6 and TRBJ2-2; D might be TRBD1 or TRBD2, each matching 5 bases. This CDR3 has 15 amino acids. Trimming removed 4 bases at V and 3 bases at J, with 12 bases between. Germline CDR1 is MNHNY and CDR2 is SVGAGI (reference sequence). The CDR3 coding sequence is TGTGCCAGCAGTTCCCTCGAGGGGTACACCGGGGAGCTGTTTTTT. Encoded protein: CASSSLEGYTGELFF.

Regarding this clone: The sample carries other DNA sequences with the same CDR3. The chain uses TRBV5-8 and TRBJ2-7; possibly TRBD1 for D (5 bases). V was cut by 0 bases and J by 1 base, with 8 bases left in between. There are 14 residues in the CDR3. Germline CDR1 reads SGHTS; CDR2 reads YDEGEE. CDR3 nucleotides: TGTGCCAGCAGCTTGGACAGGCTGTCCTACGAGCAGTACTTC. Translating gives CASSLDRLSYEQYF.

The chain uses TRBV7-8 and TRBJ1-1, with TRBD1 as a possible D gene (5 bases). V was clipped by 5 bases and J by 6 bases, with 16 bases between them. CDR1 and CDR2 (germline): SGHVS, FQNEAQ. The CDR3 is made up of 14 amino acids. For the CDR3, the DNA is TGTGCCAGCAGCGAAAGTGGGACGAGGGCTGAAGCTTTCTTT. As protein: CASSESGTRAEAFF.

The genes are TRBV19 and TRBJ2-1; D is perhaps TRBD1 (6 bases). The CDR3 runs to 16 residues. Germline loops: CDR1 LNHDA, CDR2 SQIVND (reference sequence). Trimming stripped 6 bases from V and 2 bases from J, with 17 bases between. The CDR3 spells CASRESPTGPYNEQFF. In DNA form, the CDR3 reads TGTGCCAGTAGAGAGTCGCCTACAGGGCCCTACAATGAGCAGTTCTTC.

For the CDR3, the DNA is TGTGCCAGCAGTGAACCCGGGAGGGGGCGCGGCCAGCCCCAGCATTTT. Translated, it gives CASSEPGRGRGQPQHF. The rearrangement uses TRBV6-1 and TRBJ1-5; 7 bases are shared with TRBD1. Germline V CDR1 and CDR2: MNHNS, SASEGT. V shed 2 bases, J shed 7 bases, and the junction held 11 bases outside the gene matches. The CDR3 is 16 residues long.

The chain is built from TRBV27 and TRBJ2-2; D gene unclear. V was pared by 1 base and J by 1 base, with 4 bases between. Per the germline V gene, CDR1 is MNHEY and CDR2 is SMNVEV (reference sequence). The CDR3 sequence is 14 residues long. The CDR3 DNA reads TGTGCCAGCAGTTTATTGCAGAACACCGGGGAGCTGTTTTTT. It codes for CASSLLQNTGELFF.

The chain recombines TRBV9 with TRBJ2-7; possibly TRBD2 for D (6 bases). From germline, CDR1 is SGDLS and CDR2 YYNGEE. This CDR3 has 13 residues. V lost 3 bases and J lost 5, with 12 bases in between. The chain's CDR3 is CASSAGLKNEQYF. The CDR3 DNA is TGTGCCAGCAGCGCGGGACTGAAGAACGAGCAGTACTTC.

This clone was recorded only once. The CDR3 sequence is CASSFGGVTGDGYTF. The CDR3 nucleotides read TGTGCCAGCAGTTTCGGAGGGGTAACAGGGGATGGCTACACCTTC. The chain joins TRBV27 to TRBJ1-2; the match to TRBD1 covers 7 bases. Trimming cost V 3 bases and J 6 bases; bases outside gene matches: 10. The germline CDR1 and CDR2 sequences are MNHEY and SMNVEV (reference sequence). This CDR3 contains 15 residues.

Judged by abundance, this clone is medium-sized. V gene TRBV7-9 combines with J gene TRBJ2-3; D perhaps matches TRBD1 (6 bases). The V and J ends lost 4 bases and 1 base respectively, with 15 bases between them. The CDR3 runs 16 residues. Germline V gene lookup returns CDR1 SEHNR and CDR2 FQNEAQ (reference sequence). The CDR3 is CASSSDKRTGTDTQYF. DNA of the CDR3: TGTGCCAGCAGCTCCGACAAAAGGACAGGCACAGATACGCAGTATTTT.

The V call is TRBV10-3, the J call TRBJ1-5; TRBD1 might be the D (5 bases). CDR1 and CDR2 from the germline V gene are ENHRY and SYGVKD. Trimming left V 3 bases short and J 0 bases short, with 15 bases between. CDR3 size: 17 residues. Here the CDR3 reads CAISDPLRGYSNQPQHF. The CDR3 region has the DNA TGTGCCATCAGTGATCCACTCCGGGGGTATAGCAATCAGCCCCAGCATTTT.

The rearrangement links TRBV6-5 to TRBJ1-2; D remains unclear. The CDR3 length is 14 residues. Trimming shortened V by 5 bases and J by 4 bases, and 14 bases separated the two germline ends. Germline CDR1 is MNHEY and CDR2 is SVGAGI. The DNA for the CDR3 is TGTGCCAGCAGTGAACGGCCGGGGAGCTATGGCTACACCTTC. It specifies CASSERPGSYGYTF.